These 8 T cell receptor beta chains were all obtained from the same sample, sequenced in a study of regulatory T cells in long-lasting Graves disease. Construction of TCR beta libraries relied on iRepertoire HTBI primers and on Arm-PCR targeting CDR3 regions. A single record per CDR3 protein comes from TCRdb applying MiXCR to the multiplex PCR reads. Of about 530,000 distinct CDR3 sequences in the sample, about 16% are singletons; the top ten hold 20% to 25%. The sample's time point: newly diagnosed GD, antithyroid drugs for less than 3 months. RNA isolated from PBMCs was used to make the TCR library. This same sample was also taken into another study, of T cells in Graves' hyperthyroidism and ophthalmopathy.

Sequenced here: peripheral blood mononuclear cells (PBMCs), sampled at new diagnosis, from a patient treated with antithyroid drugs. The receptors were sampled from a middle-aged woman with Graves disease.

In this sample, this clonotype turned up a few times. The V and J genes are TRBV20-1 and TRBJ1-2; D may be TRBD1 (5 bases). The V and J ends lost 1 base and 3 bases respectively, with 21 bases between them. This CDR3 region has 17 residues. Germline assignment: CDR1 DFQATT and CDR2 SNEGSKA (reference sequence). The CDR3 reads CSARAHVGGVEYYGYTF. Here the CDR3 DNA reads TGCAGTGCTAGAGCCCACGTAGGAGGGGTCGAATACTATGGCTACACCTTC.

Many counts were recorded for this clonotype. The DNA for the CDR3 is TGTGCCAGCAGTTGGACAGGGGTTAATGAAAAACTGTTTTTT. Encoded protein: CASSWTGVNEKLFF. This chain links TRBV12-3 or TRBV12-4 with TRBJ1-4, with 9 bases that match TRBD1. Trimming cost V 4 bases and J 4 bases; bases outside gene matches: 1. The CDR3 runs to 14 residues.

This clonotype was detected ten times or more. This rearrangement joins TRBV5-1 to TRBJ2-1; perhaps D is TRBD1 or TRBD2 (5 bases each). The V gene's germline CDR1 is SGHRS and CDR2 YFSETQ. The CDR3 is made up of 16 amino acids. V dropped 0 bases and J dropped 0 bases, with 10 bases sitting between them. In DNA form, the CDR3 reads TGCGCCAGCAGCTTGGCGGGGCGGGCCTCCTACAATGAGCAGTTCTTC. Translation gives CASSLAGRASYNEQFF.

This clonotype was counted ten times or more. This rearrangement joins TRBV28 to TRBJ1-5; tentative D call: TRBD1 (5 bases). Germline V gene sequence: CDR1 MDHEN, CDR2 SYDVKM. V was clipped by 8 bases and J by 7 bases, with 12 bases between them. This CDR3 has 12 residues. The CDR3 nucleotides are TGTGCCAGCGGGACCTCCCTCCAGCCCCAGCATTTT. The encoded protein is CASGTSLQPQHF.

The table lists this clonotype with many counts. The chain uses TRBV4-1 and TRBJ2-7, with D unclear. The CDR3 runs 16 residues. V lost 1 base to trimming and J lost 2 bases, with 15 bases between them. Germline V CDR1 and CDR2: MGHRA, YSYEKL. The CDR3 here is CASSQGESSATYEQYF. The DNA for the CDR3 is TGCGCCAGCAGCCAAGGCGAGAGTAGTGCCACCTACGAGCAGTACTTC.

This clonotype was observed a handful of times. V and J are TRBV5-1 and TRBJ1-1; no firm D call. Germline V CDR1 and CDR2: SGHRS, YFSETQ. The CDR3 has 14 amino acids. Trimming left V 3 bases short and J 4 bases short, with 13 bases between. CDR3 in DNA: TGCGCCAGCAGCTCCGGTGAGGGTAGCACTGAAGCTTTCTTT. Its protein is CASSSGEGSTEAFF. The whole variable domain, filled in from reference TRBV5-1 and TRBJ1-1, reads KAGVTQTPRYLIKTRGQQVTLSCSPISGHRSVSWYQQTPGQGLQFLFEYFSETQRNKGNFPGRFSGRQFSNSRSEMNVSTLELGDSALYLCASSSGEGSTEAFFGQGTRLTVV.

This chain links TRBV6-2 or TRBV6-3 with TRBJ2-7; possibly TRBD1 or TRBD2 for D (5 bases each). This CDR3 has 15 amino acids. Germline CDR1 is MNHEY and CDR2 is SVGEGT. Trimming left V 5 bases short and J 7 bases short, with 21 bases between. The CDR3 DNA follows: TGTGCCAGCAGTATCACGGGACGGAATCACAATGAGCAGTACTTC. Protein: CASSITGRNHNEQYF.

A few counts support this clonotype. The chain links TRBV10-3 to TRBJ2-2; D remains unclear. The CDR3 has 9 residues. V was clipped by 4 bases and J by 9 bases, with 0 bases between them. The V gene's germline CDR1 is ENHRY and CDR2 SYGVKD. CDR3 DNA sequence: TGTGCCATCAGTGGGGAGCTGTTTTTT. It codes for CAISGELFF.